In its sample, the clone carrying this TCR beta chain was seen a few times. Its antigen is not known. The genes are named according to mouse. The read ends 1 residue before the CDR3 terminus; that terminus is restored from the germline J gene. The sample is drawn from a study of tissue T cells after allogeneic stem cell transplantation. Findings and limits, study-wide: This small cohort was clinically heterogeneous, and sampling depth was a limitation.

The CDR3 has 14 amino acids. The germline gives CDR1 KGHTA, CDR2 FQNQQP. Time point denoted: mouse harvest day 14 after allogeneic transplant. Each mouse received 10^7 T-cell-depleted marrow cells plus 10^6 splenic CD5+ T cells by tail vein. Assay used: immunoSEQ multiplex PCR; TCRdb lists only in-frame clones, some missing. The sample carries around 6,800 clones, approximately 35% recorded once. The chain is built from TRBV23 and TRBJ1-3; the DNA was not compared with TRBD1, the D call given in the table. The TCR sequence derives from a female BALB/c mouse given C57BL/6 T cells with graft-versus-host disease after an allogeneic hematopoietic cell transplant. Sequenced material: skin. The DNA read from the CDR3 is TGCTCCAGCAGCAGACAGGGGGACGGAAATACGCTCTAT. As protein: CSSSRQGDGNTLY. The whole CDR3 sequence is CSSSRQGDGNTLYF.